The sequence of this T cell receptor (beta chain) was determined in a study of shared clonotypes between healthy human individuals. Whole-study results and caveats: Some clonotypes were shared by all four sorted-subset donors, while others were not shared. The non-shared ones had lower generation probabilities than the shared ones.

Sorted-subset replicate PCR reactions contained about 200 ng DNA, corresponding to approximately 30,000 T cell genomes. The data were produced by immunoSEQ multiplex PCR, yet TCRdb's version contains in-frame clones alone and is incomplete. The data hold about 680,000 clones, with about 74% observed a single time. Worth noting for this clone: The antigen remains undetermined.

Each donor was a Caucasian adult residing in Nashville, Tennessee. The V end was cut by 5 bases, the J end by 12 bases, with 13 bases between. This CDR3 is 12 amino acids long. Germline CDR1 SEHNR, CDR2 FQNEAQ (reference sequence). The chain links TRBV7-9 to TRBJ1-4, with a possible D match to TRBD1 (6 bases). The sequence came from a woman in her 30s in good health. The sample comprised memory CD4+ T cells sorted from blood. Indicated subset: CD45RA-negative fraction. The CDR3 region is CASSETGLQLFF. DNA of the CDR3: TGTGCCAGCAGCGAGACAGGTTTACAACTGTTTTTT.